This TCR beta chain came from a study of control samples from healthy donors and cancer patients. V lost 7 bases and J lost 5, with 18 bases in between. Germline V CDR1 and CDR2: LNHDA, SQIVND (reference sequence). The CDR3 runs to 15 residues. This table comes from immunoSEQ multiplex PCR, and its TCRdb copy is limited to in-frame clones, with some not included. This sample carries tens of thousands of clones, 70% to 85% of them seen once, and the ten largest clones take 11%. Input material: PBMCs. The TCR originated in a man between 60 and 70 years old with head and neck cancer. The chain uses TRBV19 and TRBJ2-1; D is possibly TRBD2 (7 bases). The CDR3 loop reads CASTTQGRGDNEQFF. The CDR3 coding sequence is TGTGCCAGTACCACTCAGGGGAGGGGGGACAATGAGCAGTTCTTC. The variable domain in full, with the rest retrieved from reference TRBV19 and TRBJ2-1, is DGGITQSPKYLFRKEGQNVTLSCEQNLNHDAMYWYRQDPGQGLRLIYYSQIVNDFQKGDIAEGYSVSREKKESFPLTVTSAQKNPTAFYLCASTTQGRGDNEQFFGPGTRLTVL.